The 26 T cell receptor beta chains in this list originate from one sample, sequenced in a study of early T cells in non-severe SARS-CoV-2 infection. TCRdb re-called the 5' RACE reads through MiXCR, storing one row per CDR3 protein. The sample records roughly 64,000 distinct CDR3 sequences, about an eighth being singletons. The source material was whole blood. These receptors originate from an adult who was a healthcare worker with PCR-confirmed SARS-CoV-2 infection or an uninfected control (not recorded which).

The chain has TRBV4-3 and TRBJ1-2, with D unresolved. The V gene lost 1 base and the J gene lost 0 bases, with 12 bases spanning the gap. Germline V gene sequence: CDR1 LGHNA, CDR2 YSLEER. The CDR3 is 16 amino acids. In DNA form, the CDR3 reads TGCGCCAGCAGCCAAGCCAGGAGCCCTGCTAACTATGGCTACACCTTC. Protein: CASSQARSPANYGYTF.

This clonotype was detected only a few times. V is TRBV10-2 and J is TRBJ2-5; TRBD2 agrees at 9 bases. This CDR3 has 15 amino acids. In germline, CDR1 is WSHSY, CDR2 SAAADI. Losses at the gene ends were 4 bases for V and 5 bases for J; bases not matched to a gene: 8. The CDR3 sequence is CASSGVAGVMETQYF. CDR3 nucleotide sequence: TGCGCCAGCAGTGGCGTAGCGGGGGTGATGGAGACCCAGTACTTC.

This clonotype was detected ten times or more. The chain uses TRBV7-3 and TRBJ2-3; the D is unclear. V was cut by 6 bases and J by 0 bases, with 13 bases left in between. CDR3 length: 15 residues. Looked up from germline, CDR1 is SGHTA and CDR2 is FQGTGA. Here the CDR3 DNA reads TGTGCCAGCAGTATGTGGGGTTCCAGCACAGATACGCAGTATTTT. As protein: CASSMWGSSTDTQYF.

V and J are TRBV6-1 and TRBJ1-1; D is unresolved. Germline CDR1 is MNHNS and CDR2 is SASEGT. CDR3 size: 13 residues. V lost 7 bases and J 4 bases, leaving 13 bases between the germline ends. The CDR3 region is CASTPQRGTEAFF. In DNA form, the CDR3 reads TGTGCCAGCACCCCACAGCGGGGCACTGAAGCTTTCTTT.

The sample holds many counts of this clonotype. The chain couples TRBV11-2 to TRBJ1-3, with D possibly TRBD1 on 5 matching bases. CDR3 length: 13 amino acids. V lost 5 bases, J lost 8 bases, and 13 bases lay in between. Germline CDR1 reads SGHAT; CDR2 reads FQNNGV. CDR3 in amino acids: CASSVPDRDTIYF. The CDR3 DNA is TGTGCCAGCAGCGTCCCAGACAGAGACACCATATATTTT.

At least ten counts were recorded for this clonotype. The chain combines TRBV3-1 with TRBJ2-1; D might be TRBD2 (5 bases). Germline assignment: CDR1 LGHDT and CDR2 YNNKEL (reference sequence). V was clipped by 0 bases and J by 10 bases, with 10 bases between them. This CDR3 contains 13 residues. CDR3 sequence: CASSQDRRYEQFF. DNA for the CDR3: TGTGCCAGCAGCCAAGATCGGAGGTACGAGCAGTTCTTC.

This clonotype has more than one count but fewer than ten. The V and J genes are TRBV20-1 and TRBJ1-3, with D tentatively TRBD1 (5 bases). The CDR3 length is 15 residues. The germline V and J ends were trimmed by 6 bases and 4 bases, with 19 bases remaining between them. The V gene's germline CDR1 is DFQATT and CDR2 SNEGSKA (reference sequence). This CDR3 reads CSATGPSYSGNTIYF. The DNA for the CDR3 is TGCAGTGCGACGGGACCCTCGTACTCCGGAAACACCATATATTTT.

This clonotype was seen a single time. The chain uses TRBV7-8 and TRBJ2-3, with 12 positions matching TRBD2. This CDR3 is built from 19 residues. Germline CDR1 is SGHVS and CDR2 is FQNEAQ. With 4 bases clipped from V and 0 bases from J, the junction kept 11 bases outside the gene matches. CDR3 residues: CASSSPAPTSGGSTDTQYF. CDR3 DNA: TGTGCCAGCAGCTCCCCAGCCCCGACTAGCGGGGGAAGCACAGATACGCAGTATTTT.

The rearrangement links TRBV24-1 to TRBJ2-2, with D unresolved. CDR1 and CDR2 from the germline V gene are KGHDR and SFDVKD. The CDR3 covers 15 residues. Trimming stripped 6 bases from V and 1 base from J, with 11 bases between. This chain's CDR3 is CATSPGPLNTGELFF. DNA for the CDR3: TGTGCCACCAGTCCTGGGCCACTGAACACCGGGGAGCTGTTTTTT.

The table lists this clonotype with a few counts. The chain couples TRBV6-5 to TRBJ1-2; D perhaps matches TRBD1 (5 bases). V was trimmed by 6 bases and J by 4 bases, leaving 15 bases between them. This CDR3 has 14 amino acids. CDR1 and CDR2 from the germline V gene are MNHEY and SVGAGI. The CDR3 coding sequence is TGTGCCAGCAGAGAGACCGGGACGGGCTATGGCTACACCTTC. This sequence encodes CASRETGTGYGYTF.

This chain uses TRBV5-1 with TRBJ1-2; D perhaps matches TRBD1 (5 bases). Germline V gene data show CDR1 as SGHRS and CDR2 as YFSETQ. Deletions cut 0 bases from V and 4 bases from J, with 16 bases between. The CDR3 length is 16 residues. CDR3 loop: CASSLGSERGVYGYTF. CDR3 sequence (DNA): TGCGCCAGCAGCTTGGGGTCCGAGAGGGGCGTCTATGGCTACACCTTC. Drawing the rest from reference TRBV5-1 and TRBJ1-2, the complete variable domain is KAGVTQTPRYLIKTRGQQVTLSCSPISGHRSVSWYQQTPGQGLQFLFEYFSETQRNKGNFPGRFSGRQFSNSRSEMNVSTLELGDSALYLCASSLGSERGVYGYTFGSGTRLTVV.

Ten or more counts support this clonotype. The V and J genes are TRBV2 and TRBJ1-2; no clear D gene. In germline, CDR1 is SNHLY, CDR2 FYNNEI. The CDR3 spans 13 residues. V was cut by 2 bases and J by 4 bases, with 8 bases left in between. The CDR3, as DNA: TGTGCCAGCAGTGAATGGGCGATCTATGGCTACACCTTC. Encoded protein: CASSEWAIYGYTF.

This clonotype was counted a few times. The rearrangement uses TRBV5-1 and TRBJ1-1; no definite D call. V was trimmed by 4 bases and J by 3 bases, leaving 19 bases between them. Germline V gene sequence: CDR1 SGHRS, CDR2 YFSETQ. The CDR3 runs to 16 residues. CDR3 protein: CASSLAPPSGYTEAFF. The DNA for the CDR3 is TGCGCCAGCAGCCTCGCTCCCCCTTCGGGGTACACTGAAGCTTTCTTT. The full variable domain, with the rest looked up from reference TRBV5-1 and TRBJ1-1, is KAGVTQTPRYLIKTRGQQVTLSCSPISGHRSVSWYQQTPGQGLQFLFEYFSETQRNKGNFPGRFSGRQFSNSRSEMNVSTLELGDSALYLCASSLAPPSGYTEAFFGQGTRLTVV.

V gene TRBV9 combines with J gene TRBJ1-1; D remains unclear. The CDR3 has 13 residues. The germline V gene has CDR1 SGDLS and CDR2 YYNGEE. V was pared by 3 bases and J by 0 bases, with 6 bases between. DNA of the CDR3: TGTGCCAGCAGCGGACACATGAACACTGAAGCTTTCTTT. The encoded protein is CASSGHMNTEAFF.

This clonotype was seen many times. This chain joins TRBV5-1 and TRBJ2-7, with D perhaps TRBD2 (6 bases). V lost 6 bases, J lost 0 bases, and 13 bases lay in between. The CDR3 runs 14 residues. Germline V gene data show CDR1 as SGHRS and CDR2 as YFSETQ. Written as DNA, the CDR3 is TGCGCCAGCAAGGAGGGGCCAAGCTCCTACGAGCAGTACTTC. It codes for CASKEGPSSYEQYF.

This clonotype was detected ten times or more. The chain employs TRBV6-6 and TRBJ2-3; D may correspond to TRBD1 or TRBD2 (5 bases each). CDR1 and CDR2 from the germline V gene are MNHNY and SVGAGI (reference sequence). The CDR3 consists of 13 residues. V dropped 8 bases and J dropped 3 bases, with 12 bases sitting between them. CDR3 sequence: CASAGEGTDTQYF. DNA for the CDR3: TGTGCCAGCGCAGGTGAGGGGACAGATACGCAGTATTTT.

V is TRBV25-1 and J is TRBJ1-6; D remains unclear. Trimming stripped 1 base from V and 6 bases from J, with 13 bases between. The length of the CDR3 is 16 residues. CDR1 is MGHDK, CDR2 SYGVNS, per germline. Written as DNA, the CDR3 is TGTGCCAGCAGTGAATCAGAGACGGGCCGTAATTCACCCCTCCACTTT. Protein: CASSESETGRNSPLHF.

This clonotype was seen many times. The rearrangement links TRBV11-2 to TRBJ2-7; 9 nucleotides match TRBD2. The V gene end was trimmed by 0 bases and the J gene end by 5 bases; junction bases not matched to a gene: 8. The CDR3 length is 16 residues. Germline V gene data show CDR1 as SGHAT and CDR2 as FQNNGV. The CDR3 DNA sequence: TGTGCCAGCAGCTTAGATCTAAGCGGGGGGCTGGACGAGCAGTACTTC. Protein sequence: CASSLDLSGGLDEQYF.

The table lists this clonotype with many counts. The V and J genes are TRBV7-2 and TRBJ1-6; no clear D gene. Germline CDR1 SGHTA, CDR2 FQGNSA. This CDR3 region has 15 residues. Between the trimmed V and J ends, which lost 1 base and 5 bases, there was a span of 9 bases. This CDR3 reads CASSLGPIHNSPLHF. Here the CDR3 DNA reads TGTGCCAGCAGCTTAGGGCCGATACATAATTCACCCCTCCACTTT.

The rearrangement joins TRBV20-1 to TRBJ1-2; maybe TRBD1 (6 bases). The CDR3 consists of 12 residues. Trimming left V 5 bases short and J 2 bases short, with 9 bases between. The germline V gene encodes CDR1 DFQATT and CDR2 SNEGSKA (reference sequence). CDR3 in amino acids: CSAPDRNYGYTF. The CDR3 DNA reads TGCAGTGCTCCTGACAGGAACTATGGCTACACCTTC.

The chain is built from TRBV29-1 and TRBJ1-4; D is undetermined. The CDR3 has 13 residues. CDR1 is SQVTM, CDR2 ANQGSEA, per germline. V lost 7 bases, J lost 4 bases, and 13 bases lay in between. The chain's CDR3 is CSARGSNNEKLFF. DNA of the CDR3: TGCAGCGCACGAGGCAGCAATAATGAAAAACTGTTTTTT.

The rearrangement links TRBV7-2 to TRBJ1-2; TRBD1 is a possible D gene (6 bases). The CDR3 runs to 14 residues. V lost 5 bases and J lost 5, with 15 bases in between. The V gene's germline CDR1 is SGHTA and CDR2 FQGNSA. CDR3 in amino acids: CASSPRGGWYGYTF. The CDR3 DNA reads TGTGCCAGCAGCCCCAGGGGAGGGTGGTATGGCTACACCTTC.

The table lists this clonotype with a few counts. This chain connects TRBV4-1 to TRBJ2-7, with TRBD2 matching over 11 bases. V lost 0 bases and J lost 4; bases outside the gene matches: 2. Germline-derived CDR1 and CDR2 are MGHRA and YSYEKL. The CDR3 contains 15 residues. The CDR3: CASSQESSGGYEQYF. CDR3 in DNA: TGCGCCAGCAGCCAAGAATCTAGCGGGGGGTACGAGCAGTACTTC.

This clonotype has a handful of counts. The CDR3 sequence is CAISVKGGGANVLTF. The CDR3 DNA is TGTGCCATCAGTGTCAAGGGAGGTGGGGCCAACGTCCTGACTTTC. J is TRBJ2-6 and V is TRBV10-3; D possibly corresponds to TRBD2 (6 bases). The CDR3 length is 15 residues. Trimming took off 4 bases at V and 3 bases at J, with 10 bases between the two ends. Germline CDR1 and CDR2: ENHRY and SYGVKD.

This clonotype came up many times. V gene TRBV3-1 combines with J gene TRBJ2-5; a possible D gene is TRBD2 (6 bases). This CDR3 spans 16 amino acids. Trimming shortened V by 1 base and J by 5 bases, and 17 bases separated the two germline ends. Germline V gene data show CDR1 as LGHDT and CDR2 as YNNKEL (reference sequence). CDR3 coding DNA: TGTGCCAGCAGCCAAGTATTGGCGGGGAGCGCGGAGACCCAGTACTTC. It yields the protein CASSQVLAGSAETQYF.

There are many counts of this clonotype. The CDR3 DNA reads TGTGCCAGCAGCTTATATTTAGCGGGGGGGAGCTCCTACGAGCAGTACTTC. Protein sequence: CASSLYLAGGSSYEQYF. J is TRBJ2-7 and V is TRBV7-8; 11 bases map to TRBD2. Germline trimming cut 2 bases from V and 0 bases from J; bases unmatched to any gene: 6. The germline gives CDR1 SGHVS, CDR2 FQNEAQ. The length of the CDR3 is 17 residues. Based on the CDR3 plus reference TRBV7-8 and TRBJ2-7, the full variable domain is GAGVSQSPRYKVAKRGQDVALRCDPISGHVSLFWYQQALGQGPEFLTYFQNEAQLDKSGLPSDRFFAERPEGSVSTLKIQRTQQEDSAVYLCASSLYLAGGSSYEQYFGPGTRLTVT.